Below, 18 T cell receptor beta chains from the same sample are listed, as sequenced in a study of blood T cell repertoires in COVID-19. Sequenced by immunoSEQ multiplex PCR; TCRdb stores in-frame clones only, minus some. The data contain some 180,000 clones, 78% of them singletons. Sequencing input: peripheral blood. The receptors here all came from a woman over 75 with active or convalescent COVID-19.

V usage is TRBV18 and J usage is TRBJ1-3; the D is unclear. Germline V lookup: CDR1 KGHSH, CDR2 LQKENI. The CDR3 spans 17 residues. Trimming stripped 4 bases from V and 2 bases from J, with 18 bases between. For the CDR3, the DNA is TGTGCCAGCTCACTAAATGGGCCAGGATCCCCTGGAAACACCATATATTTT. Its protein is CASSLNGPGSPGNTIYF.

This clone was picked up a small number of times. V is TRBV5-1 and J is TRBJ1-2, with D unresolved. CDR1 is SGHRS and CDR2 is YFSETQ in the germline V gene. Trimming left V 0 bases short and J 8 bases short, with 5 bases between. The CDR3 spans 11 residues. CDR3 in DNA: TGCGCCAGCAGCTTGGATATGGGCTACACCTTC. Translating gives CASSLDMGYTF.

The chain combines TRBV7-8 with TRBJ1-1; 7 nucleotides agree with TRBD1. Germline CDR1 SGHVS, CDR2 FQNEAQ. The CDR3 is made up of 14 amino acids. V trimming: 0 bases; J trimming: 10 bases; junction bases outside the gene matches: 8. The CDR3 nucleotides read TGTGCCAGCAGCTTAGCCACAGGGGCTGCGGTAGCTTTCTTT. Residues: CASSLATGAAVAFF.

The chain uses TRBV6-5 and TRBJ2-5; D is ambiguous. V dropped 0 bases and J dropped 1 base, with 6 bases sitting between them. CDR3 size: 14 residues. Germline V gene lookup returns CDR1 MNHEY and CDR2 SVGAGI. The DNA for the CDR3 is TGTGCCAGCAGTTACTCGGCAGGCCAAGAGACCCAGTACTTC. Amino acids: CASSYSAGQETQYF.

The chain joins TRBV10-3 to TRBJ2-3; 10 bases map to TRBD2. After removal of 3 bases from V and 6 bases from J, the junction contained 9 bases not matched to a gene. In germline, CDR1 is ENHRY, CDR2 SYGVKD. The CDR3 runs to 16 residues. In DNA, the CDR3 is TGTGCCATCAGTGACGGGTCTAGCGGGGGCCGCGATACGCAGTATTTT. Translated: CAISDGSSGGRDTQYF.

The rearrangement uses TRBV3-1 (or the pseudogene TRBV3-2) and TRBJ2-7; TRBD2 agrees at 7 bases. V lost 1 base to trimming and J lost 4 bases; unmatched junction nucleotides: 4. In germline, CDR1 is LGHDT, CDR2 YNNKEL (reference sequence). CDR3 size: 14 residues. The CDR3 bases are TGTGCCAGCAGCCAAGTCGGGGGGACTTACGAGCAGTACTTC. This codes for CASSQVGGTYEQYF.

This clone was counted between two and nine times. V gene TRBV30 combines with J gene TRBJ2-1, with TRBD2 as a possible D gene (6 bases). Germline V gene data show CDR1 as GTSNPN and CDR2 as SVGIG (reference sequence). This CDR3 region has 13 residues. V lost 2 bases to trimming and J lost 9 bases, with 14 bases between them. The DNA for the CDR3 is TGTGCCTGGAGTAGGTGGGGGGATAGTGAGCAGTTCTTC. Its protein product is CAWSRWGDSEQFF.

The chain employs TRBV28 and TRBJ2-1; tentatively, D is TRBD2 (6 bases). V was cut by 4 bases and J by 10 bases, with 20 bases left in between. The germline V gene has CDR1 MDHEN and CDR2 SYDVKM. The CDR3 runs to 15 residues. The CDR3, as DNA: TGTGCCAGCAGTTCTCCGGGACTCGCTTCGGGGGAGCAGTTCTTC. Translation gives CASSSPGLASGEQFF.

CDR3 nucleotide sequence: TGCGCCAGCAGCGAGCGGGGGGCCCCCGGTGAGCAGTTCTTC. Protein sequence: CASSERGAPGEQFF. This sequence joins TRBV5-1 and TRBJ2-1, with 9 bases aligning to TRBD2. The CDR3 runs to 14 residues. Germline CDR1 is SGHRS and CDR2 is YFSETQ. V dropped 4 bases and J dropped 9; count of bases not matched to a gene: 8.

The sample holds a few counts of this clone. CDR3 loop: CASSYLAPGQGIGTEAFF. The DNA for the CDR3 is TGTGCCAGCTCGTATCTCGCCCCGGGACAGGGGATAGGCACTGAAGCTTTCTTT. This chain uses TRBV18 with TRBJ1-1, with 10 bases lining up with TRBD1. Germline values: CDR1 KGHSH, CDR2 LQKENI. The CDR3 has 18 residues. J lost 4 bases, V lost 6 bases, and 17 bases had no gene match.

V and J are TRBV19 and TRBJ1-6, with 7 bases identical to TRBD1. V was pared by 9 bases and J by 9 bases, with 8 bases of the junction left unmatched. CDR3 length equals 13 residues. Germline values: CDR1 LNHDA, CDR2 SQIVND (reference sequence). The CDR3 nucleotides are TGTGCCAGCGGCGGACAGGCAGGTTCACCCCTCCACTTT. Encoded protein: CASGGQAGSPLHF.

This rearrangement joins TRBV7-2 to TRBJ2-7; 11 bases line up with TRBD2. Germline V CDR1 and CDR2: SGHTA, FQGNSA. V lost 0 bases to trimming and J lost 2 bases; unmatched junction nucleotides: 0. The CDR3 covers 15 residues. Here the CDR3 DNA reads TGTGCCAGCAGCTTAGCTAGCGGGGGGGCCTACGAGCAGTACTTC. This translates into CASSLASGGAYEQYF.

The rearrangement joins TRBV28 to TRBJ1-5; a weak D match, TRBD1 (5 bases). Between the trimmed V and J ends, which lost 5 bases and 7 bases, there was a span of 12 bases. The CDR3 loop spans 13 amino acids. CDR1 and CDR2 from the germline V gene are MDHEN and SYDVKM. For the CDR3, the DNA is TGTGCCAGCAGTCGACAGTTTAACCAGCCCCAGCATTTT. Its protein product is CASSRQFNQPQHF.

CDR3 nucleotide sequence: TGTGCCATCAGTGAAGTCCCTGGGACACCTAGCACAGATACGCAGTATTTT. As protein: CAISEVPGTPSTDTQYF. The chain joins TRBV10-3 to TRBJ2-3, with a weak D call TRBD1 (6 bases). The CDR3 contains 17 residues. Germline V gives CDR1 ENHRY, CDR2 SYGVKD. V lost 3 bases and J 0 bases, leaving 16 bases between the germline ends.

This clone was seen a single time. V gene TRBV9 combines with J gene TRBJ1-2; TRBD1 matches 8 bases. CDR1 and CDR2 (germline): SGDLS, YYNGEE. V was clipped by 2 bases and J by 10 bases; unmatched bases: 13. The CDR3 is made up of 15 amino acids. CDR3 in DNA: TGTGCCAGCAGCGTTGTGGGGGGACAGGTCTCACTCTACACCTTC. As protein: CASSVVGGQVSLYTF. The variable domain in full, completed from reference TRBV9 and TRBJ1-2, reads DSGVTQTPKHLITATGQRVTLRCSPRSGDLSVYWYQQSLDQGLQFLIQYYNGEERAKGNILERFSAQQFPDLHSELNLSSLELGDSALYFCASSVVGGQVSLYTFGSGTRLTVV.

The chain employs TRBV19 and TRBJ1-4, with D hard to call. V lost 3 bases and J 7 bases, leaving 15 bases between the germline ends. The V gene's germline CDR1 is LNHDA and CDR2 SQIVND (reference sequence). CDR3 size: 15 residues. The CDR3: CASSISSFSGEKLFF. As DNA, the CDR3 is TGTGCCAGTAGTATTTCCAGTTTCAGTGGTGAAAAACTGTTTTTT.

The gene calls are TRBV5-8 and TRBJ2-1; 8 nucleotides agree with TRBD2. Trimming removed 1 base from V and 7 bases from J; junction bases left unmatched: 7. From germline, CDR1 is SGHTS and CDR2 YDEGEE. CDR3 length: 15 amino acids. CDR3 in amino acids: CASSLRGGIRNEQFF. The CDR3, as DNA: TGTGCCAGCAGCTTGCGGGGGGGAATTCGGAATGAGCAGTTCTTC.

The V gene is TRBV4-3, the J gene TRBJ1-1; D is undetermined. Trimming removed 0 bases at V and 3 bases at J, with 11 bases between. CDR1 and CDR2 from the germline V gene are LGHNA and YSLEER. The CDR3 covers 15 residues. DNA of the CDR3: TGCGCCAGCAGCCAAGACCGGGAGCGGGACACTGAAGCTTTCTTT. Translating it yields CASSQDRERDTEAFF.